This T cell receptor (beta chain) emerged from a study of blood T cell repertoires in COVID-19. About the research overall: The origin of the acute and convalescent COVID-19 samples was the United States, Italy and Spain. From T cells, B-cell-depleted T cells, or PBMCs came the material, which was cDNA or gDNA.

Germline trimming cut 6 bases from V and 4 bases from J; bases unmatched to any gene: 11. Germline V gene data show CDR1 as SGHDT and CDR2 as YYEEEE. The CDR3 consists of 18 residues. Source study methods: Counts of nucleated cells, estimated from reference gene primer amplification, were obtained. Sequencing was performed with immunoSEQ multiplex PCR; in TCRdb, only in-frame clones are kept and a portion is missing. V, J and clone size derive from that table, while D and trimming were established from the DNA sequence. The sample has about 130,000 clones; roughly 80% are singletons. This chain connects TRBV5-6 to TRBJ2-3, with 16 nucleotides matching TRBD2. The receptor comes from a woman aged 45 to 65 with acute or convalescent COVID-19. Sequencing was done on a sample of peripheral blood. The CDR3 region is CASTNPGTSGGGADTQYF. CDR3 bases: TGTGCCAGCACCAACCCCGGGACTAGCGGGGGGGGCGCAGATACGCAGTATTTT. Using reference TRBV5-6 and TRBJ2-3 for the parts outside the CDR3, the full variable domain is DAGVTQSPTHLIKTRGQQVTLRCSPKSGHDTVSWYQQALGQGPQFIFQYYEEEERQRGNFPDRFSGHQFPNYSSELNVNALLLGDSALYLCASTNPGTSGGGADTQYFGPGTRLTVL.